The 22 T cell receptor beta chains below were found in one sample sequenced in a study of shared clonotypes between healthy human individuals (dated by TCRdb to 2018 to 2020). The library was made by the immunoSEQ multiplex PCR assay. As stored in TCRdb, this immuneACCESS dataset retains in-frame rearrangements with V and J assigned. A fraction of the clones does not appear; measured against another copy, unresolved V genes explain less than half of the discrepancy, and the remainder lacks a known reason. In all, the sample holds roughly 650,000 clones, and roughly 95% of those were seen once. About 0.12% of the sample rests with the top ten. CD8 naive samples were CD45RO-negative cells positively selected for CCR7, giving a CD45RA+CCR7+ population that excluded TemRA cells. The sequencing input was naive CD8+ T cells sorted from blood. In the paper's terms, the cell subset or site label means: CD45RA+CCR7+. The receptor set was obtained from a woman in her thirties in good health.

The chain combines TRBV7-9 with TRBJ2-4, with D maybe TRBD1 (5 bases). CDR3 size: 14 residues. Looked up from germline, CDR1 is SEHNR and CDR2 is FQNEAQ (reference sequence). Trimming removed 5 bases at V and 12 bases at J, with 20 bases between. The CDR3 sequence is CASSPNVPTENQYF. The CDR3 DNA sequence: TGTGCCAGCAGCCCGAACGTCCCGACAGAAAATCAGTACTTC.

The gene calls are TRBV13 and TRBJ2-7, with 7 bases that match TRBD2. CDR3 size: 15 residues. V dropped 5 bases and J dropped 4; count of bases not matched to a gene: 11. Per germline, CDR1 PRHDT and CDR2 FYEKMQ (reference sequence). CDR3 residues: CASSRYGEGQYEQYF. CDR3 coding DNA: TGTGCCAGCAGCCGCTACGGGGAGGGCCAGTACGAGCAGTACTTC.

The chain is built from TRBV9 and TRBJ2-2; tentative D call: TRBD1 (6 bases). This CDR3 has 17 residues. Germline V CDR1 and CDR2: SGDLS, YYNGEE. V lost 4 bases to trimming and J lost 5 bases, with 21 bases between them. CDR3 loop: CASSSGVGAGVTGELFF. The CDR3 DNA follows: TGTGCCAGCAGCTCCGGCGTGGGGGCAGGGGTGACCGGGGAGCTGTTTTTT.

J is TRBJ1-5 and V is TRBV30, with D maybe TRBD1 (5 bases). The germline V gene encodes CDR1 GTSNPN and CDR2 SVGIG (reference sequence). This CDR3 is built from 13 residues. The V end lost 0 bases, the J end lost 4 bases, and 7 bases lay between the germline ends. The CDR3 spells CAWSVQDNQPQHF. The DNA of the CDR3 is TGTGCCTGGAGTGTACAGGATAATCAGCCCCAGCATTTT.

The DNA of the CDR3 is TGCGCCAGCAGCCAAGTTGGGAAGAATGAGCAGTTCTTC. The encoded protein is CASSQVGKNEQFF. This chain links TRBV4-1 with TRBJ2-1; D unclear. V was shortened by 1 base and J by 7 bases, with 8 bases between the two germline ends. The CDR3 has 13 residues. Germline CDR1 reads MGHRA; CDR2 reads YSYEKL.

The rearrangement links TRBV4-1 to TRBJ2-1; no firm D call. Germline assignment: CDR1 MGHRA and CDR2 YSYEKL. The CDR3 has 15 amino acids. The V end was cut by 4 bases, the J end by 3 bases, with 13 bases between. CDR3 coding DNA: TGCGCCAGCAGCCCATCCCCTGGCGGCTACAATGAGCAGTTCTTC. As protein: CASSPSPGGYNEQFF.

For the CDR3, the DNA is TGTGCCACCGGAATAGGGACTAGCGGGAGAAATGAGCAGTTCTTC. Protein sequence: CATGIGTSGRNEQFF. The rearrangement links TRBV27 to TRBJ2-1, with TRBD2 matching over 14 bases. V trimming: 10 bases; J trimming: 7 bases; junction bases outside the gene matches: 9. This CDR3 is 15 amino acids long. Germline V gives CDR1 MNHEY, CDR2 SMNVEV (reference sequence).

This clone has a single count. The chain employs TRBV28 and TRBJ2-1; D is uncertain. V was trimmed by 5 bases and J by 2 bases, leaving 13 bases between them. This CDR3 region has 15 residues. Germline V gene sequence: CDR1 MDHEN, CDR2 SYDVKM. The CDR3 is CASSPLGGAYNEQFF. CDR3 nucleotides: TGTGCCAGCAGTCCCCTGGGCGGAGCCTACAATGAGCAGTTCTTC. The full variable domain, its missing parts supplied by reference TRBV28 and TRBJ2-1, is DVKVTQSSRYLVKRTGEKVFLECVQDMDHENMFWYRQDPGLGLRLIYFSYDVKMKEKGDIPEGYSVSREKKERFSLILESASTNQTSMYLCASSPLGGAYNEQFFGPGTRLTVL.

In this sample, this clone turned up once. CDR3 protein: CASSLFGPYNEQFF. In DNA form, the CDR3 reads TGTGCCAGCAGCTTATTTGGCCCCTACAATGAGCAGTTCTTC. The chain combines TRBV7-9 with TRBJ2-1, with no clear D. V dropped 2 bases and J dropped 2 bases, with 7 bases sitting between them. This CDR3 is 14 amino acids long. The germline V gene has CDR1 SEHNR and CDR2 FQNEAQ (reference sequence).

The chain links TRBV7-6 to TRBJ1-2; tentatively, D is TRBD1 (5 bases). Trimming removed 5 bases at V and 8 bases at J, with 24 bases between. There are 16 residues in the CDR3. CDR1 and CDR2 (germline): SGHVS, FNYEAQ. CDR3: CASSPLTRANWEGYTF. Here the CDR3 DNA reads TGTGCCAGCAGCCCCCTCACCAGGGCAAATTGGGAAGGCTACACCTTC.

V and J are TRBV5-4 and TRBJ2-1; perhaps TRBD2 as D (6 bases). Germline V CDR1 and CDR2: SGHNT, YYREEE (reference sequence). The CDR3 is made up of 14 amino acids. Trimming removed 3 bases at V and 2 bases at J, with 9 bases between. This CDR3 reads CASSSPGAYNEQFF. CDR3 nucleotides: TGTGCCAGCAGCTCTCCGGGAGCCTACAATGAGCAGTTCTTC. Drawing the rest from reference TRBV5-4 and TRBJ2-1, the complete variable domain is ETGVTQSPTHLIKTRGQQVTLRCSSQSGHNTVSWYQQALGQGPQFIFQYYREEENGRGNFPPRFSGLQFPNYSSELNVNALELDDSALYLCASSSPGAYNEQFFGPGTRLTVL.

This clone was recorded once. The chain carries TRBV11-2 and TRBJ2-2; D is undetermined. Between the trimmed V and J ends, which lost 3 bases and 6 bases, there was a span of 2 bases. CDR1 and CDR2 from the germline V gene are SGHAT and FQNNGV. The CDR3 totals 11 residues. DNA of the CDR3: TGTGCCAGCAGCTTTCCCGGGGAGCTGTTTTTT. It codes for CASSFPGELFF.

The rearrangement links TRBV7-9 to TRBJ1-2; 7 bases map to TRBD1. CDR3 length equals 14 residues. Germline V gives CDR1 SEHNR, CDR2 FQNEAQ (reference sequence). V shed 5 bases, J shed 0 bases, and the junction held 3 bases outside the gene matches. The CDR3 is CASSVGQANYGYTF. CDR3 nucleotide sequence: TGTGCCAGCAGCGTAGGACAGGCTAACTATGGCTACACCTTC.

The chain is built from TRBV16 and TRBJ1-5, with unresolved D. Trimming stripped 4 bases from V and 3 bases from J, with 4 bases between. Germline loops: CDR1 KGHSY, CDR2 FQNENV. The CDR3 spans 12 residues. The CDR3 DNA reads as TGTGCCAGCAGCCGCGACAATCAGCCCCAGCATTTT. This gives the protein CASSRDNQPQHF.

The chain recombines TRBV6-5 with TRBJ1-1; TRBD1 might be the D (6 bases). The CDR3 spans 14 residues. CDR1 and CDR2 from the germline V gene are MNHEY and SVGAGI. With 6 bases removed from V and 4 bases from J, the gap between germline ends came to 15 bases. The CDR3, as DNA: TGTGCCAGCAGCCCGAGGGGGGTGAGCACTGAAGCTTTCTTT. Translating it yields CASSPRGVSTEAFF.

This clone was seen once. This rearrangement joins TRBV28 to TRBJ2-5; TRBD2 aligns across 8 bases. V lost 5 bases and J lost 1; bases outside the gene matches: 9. CDR1 is MDHEN, CDR2 SYDVKM, per germline. This CDR3 comprises 16 residues. The CDR3 is CASSDAGSGTQETQYF. CDR3 coding DNA: TGTGCCAGCAGTGATGCTGGTAGCGGGACCCAAGAGACCCAGTACTTC.

In the case of this clone: The sample has other DNA sequences that encode this CDR3 too. The rearrangement joins TRBV4-1 to TRBJ2-7, with TRBD2 matching 8 bases. The trim removed 0 bases at V and 0 bases at J, leaving 1 base unmatched. The CDR3 is made up of 15 amino acids. The germline V gene has CDR1 MGHRA and CDR2 YSYEKL. The CDR3 DNA sequence: TGCGCCAGCAGCCAAGACGGGAGGGGCTCCTACGAGCAGTACTTC. It specifies CASSQDGRGSYEQYF.

The J gene is TRBJ2-3, the V gene TRBV7-3; 7 bases match TRBD2. After removal of 1 base from V and 6 bases from J, the junction contained 10 bases not matched to a gene. The CDR3 runs 16 residues. Germline lookup yields CDR1 SGHTA and CDR2 FQGTGA. The CDR3 DNA follows: TGTGCCAGCAGCTTAATGACGGGAGGACGTCCGGATACGCAGTATTTT. It yields the protein CASSLMTGGRPDTQYF.

The chain employs TRBV28 and TRBJ2-1, with 12 bases that match TRBD2. Germline-derived CDR1 and CDR2 are MDHEN and SYDVKM. There are 15 residues in the CDR3. Trimming cost V 5 bases and J 9 bases; bases outside gene matches: 8. The CDR3 here is CASSLLAGGLGEQFF. The CDR3 DNA is TGTGCCAGCAGTCTCCTAGCGGGAGGGCTGGGTGAGCAGTTCTTC.

V is TRBV27 and J is TRBJ2-2, with TRBD1 as a possible D gene (6 bases). The germline V gene encodes CDR1 MNHEY and CDR2 SMNVEV (reference sequence). Trimming removed 2 bases from V and 4 bases from J, with 11 bases in between. The CDR3 is 15 amino acids. CDR3 loop: CASSLMGALTGELFF. The CDR3 bases are TGTGCCAGCAGTTTAATGGGGGCTCTCACCGGGGAGCTGTTTTTT.

This chain uses TRBV7-6 with TRBJ1-5; D gene uncertain. The germline V gene encodes CDR1 SGHVS and CDR2 FNYEAQ. V lost 1 base and J 1 base, leaving 2 bases between the germline ends. CDR3 length: 13 amino acids. The CDR3 coding sequence is TGTGCCAGCAGCTTAGAGAGCAATCAGCCCCAGCATTTT. Translating gives CASSLESNQPQHF.

This clone occurred a few times. This chain connects TRBV6-1 to TRBJ2-7; 8 bases align to TRBD1. The length of the CDR3 is 13 residues. V was clipped by 7 bases and J by 1 base; unmatched bases: 3. Per the germline V gene, CDR1 is MNHNS and CDR2 is SASEGT. CDR3: CASKRDRSYEQYF. CDR3 coding DNA: TGTGCCAGCAAACGGGACAGGTCCTACGAGCAGTACTTC.